The clone carrying this T cell receptor beta chain has a count of ten or more. Germline lookup yields CDR1 SGHTA and CDR2 FQGNSA. The V segment lost 4 bases and the J segment 7 bases; nucleotides outside the gene matches: 12. There are 17 residues in the CDR3. This specimen comes from a study of blood T cell repertoires in COVID-19. Study overall: Collection of acute and convalescent COVID-19 samples took place in the United States, Italy and Spain. The analysed material was cDNA or gDNA that came from T cells, B-cell-depleted T cells, or PBMCs.

In the original processing: Cell counts per sample came from amplifying reference gene primers. Profiled with immunoSEQ multiplex PCR; TCRdb holds only in-frame clones, not every one. V and J calls plus clone size are reproduced from that table; the DNA served to infer D and trimming. The data show a few hundred thousand clones, approximately 85% seen once. This clonotype was obtained from a human donor in a cohort sampled during active COVID-19. The sequenced sample was peripheral blood. The chain links TRBV7-2 to TRBJ2-3; 12 bases line up with TRBD2. CDR3 amino acids: CASSSQMTSGGGNTQYF. The CDR3 DNA sequence: TGTGCCAGCAGCTCCCAGATGACTAGCGGGGGAGGGAATACGCAGTATTTT.